This T cell receptor (beta chain) appears in the sequencing data of a study of cytomegalovirus exposure and HLA in healthy donors. This clone has more than one count but fewer than ten. Its antigen is unidentified. Primers included in the PCR were 60 Vbeta and 13 Jbeta primers. Method: immunoSEQ multiplex PCR; TCRdb's copy keeps in-frame clones and lacks some. The sample holds roughly 200,000 clones, approximately 70% seen once. J was trimmed by 3 bases and V by 5 bases; bases with no gene match: 7. Per the germline V gene, CDR1 is SGHAT and CDR2 is FQNNGV. This CDR3 is built from 15 residues. General observations from the study: With further analysis later on, most CMV-associated TCR beta chains appeared HLA-restricted. Cytomegalovirus-associated TCR beta chains were listed, numbering 150 to 200.

Material for sequencing was PBMCs. This clonotype originated in a man between 40 and 49 years old in good health and CMV-seropositive. V usage is TRBV11-2 and J usage is TRBJ1-5; 7 bases agree with TRBD1. CDR3 sequence: CASSRNRGLNQPQHF. The CDR3 DNA follows: TGTGCCAGCAGCCGTAACAGGGGACTCAATCAGCCCCAGCATTTT.